This is a list of T cell receptor beta chains from one sample in a study of T cell changes during pregnancy in multiple sclerosis. Measured with immunoSEQ multiplex PCR; TCRdb has only the in-frame clones, and not every one. The sample records roughly 110,000 clones, roughly 92% being singletons. This specimen consisted of peripheral blood, obtained after pregnancy. Every receptor here comes from a female donor with multiple sclerosis, enrolled in a pregnancy study. Each CDR3 is given with its conserved first and last residue. The order of the fields is J gene, V gene, CDR3 protein.

>TRBJ2-3|TRBV19
CASSTGAGGIDTQYF
>TRBJ1-1|TRBV7-3
CASSLYAGNTEAFF
>TRBJ2-7|TRBV7-8
CASSLGRYEQYF
>TRBJ2-7|TRBV5-1
CASSLTGGGYEQYF
>TRBJ1-1|TRBV18
CASSPQGYGTEAFF
>TRBJ2-7|TRBV11-2
CASSLVGTGSYEQYF
>TRBJ2-5|TRBV19
CATRRVPQETQYF
>TRBJ1-4|TRBV2
CASTAGMGKLFF
>TRBJ1-2|TRBV5-8
CASSFGRDYGYTF
>TRBJ1-1|TRBV7-3
CASSSWGGTEAFF
>TRBJ1-1|TRBV7-9
CASSSGVNTEAFF
>TRBJ2-7|TRBV28
CASSLKSEGEQYF
>TRBJ2-3|TRBV7-6
CASSLGASGGADTQYF
>TRBJ2-7|TRBV4-1
CASSQDPDRVFYEQYF
>TRBJ1-2|TRBV19
CASRGRDRVSANYGYTF
>TRBJ2-5|TRBV6-1
CASSSLRGGRETQYF
>TRBJ1-5|TRBV2
CASSPTGIRNQPQHF
>TRBJ1-6|TRBV19
CASAKKNSYSPLHF
>TRBJ2-7|TRBV6-1
CASSPPRLRSYEQYF
>TRBJ1-5|TRBV28
CASSLTGGGQPQHF
>TRBJ1-5|TRBV6-5
CASSLRDRWQPQHF
>TRBJ1-2|TRBV6-1
CASSGRQTYGYTF
>TRBJ1-2|TRBV28
CASSGDRRPGGYTF
>TRBJ2-1|TRBV27
CASMRRPGSSYNEQFF
>TRBJ1-1|TRBV6-7
CASSFQAGMNTEAFF
>TRBJ2-3|TRBV5-4
CASSPGTTRSTDTQYF
>TRBJ2-1|TRBV4-1
CASSQEGGLLYNEQFF